The clone carrying this T cell receptor beta chain has only a few counts. This entry is derived from a study of T cells of healthy individuals. CDR3 size: 13 residues. The V gene's germline CDR1 is SGHRS and CDR2 YFSETQ. V dropped 3 bases and J dropped 2 bases, with 8 bases sitting between them. TCRdb fed the 5' RACE reads into MiXCR, producing one record per CDR3 protein. The sample includes some 100,000 distinct CDR3 sequences, approximately 15% of them seen just once. This clonotype was obtained from a human donor in good health. The chain couples TRBV5-1 to TRBJ1-1; no clear D. CDR3 amino acids: CASSYHVNTEAFF. Written as DNA, the CDR3 is TGCGCCAGCAGCTACCACGTAAACACTGAAGCTTTCTTT.